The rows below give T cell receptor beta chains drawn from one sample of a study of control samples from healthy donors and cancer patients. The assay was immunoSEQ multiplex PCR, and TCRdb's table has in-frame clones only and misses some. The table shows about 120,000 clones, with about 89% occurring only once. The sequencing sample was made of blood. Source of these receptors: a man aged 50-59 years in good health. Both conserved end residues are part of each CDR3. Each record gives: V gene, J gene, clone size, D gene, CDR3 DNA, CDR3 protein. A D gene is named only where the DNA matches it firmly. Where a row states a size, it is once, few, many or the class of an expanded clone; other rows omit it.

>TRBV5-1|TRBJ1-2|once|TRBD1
TGCGCCAGCAACGACAGGGGGCCTAACTATGGCTACACCTTC
CASNDRGPNYGYTF
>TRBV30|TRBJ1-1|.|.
TGTGCCTGGAGTGTAAGCCGGAACACTGAAGCTTTCTTT
CAWSVSRNTEAFF
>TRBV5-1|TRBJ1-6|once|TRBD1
TGCGCCAGCAGCGTGACAGGGGACTCCTATAATTCACCCCTCCACTTT
CASSVTGDSYNSPLHF
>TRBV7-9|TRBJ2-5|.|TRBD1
TGTGCCAGCAGCTTATCCCGCCGGACAGGGGGCGTGAAGACCCAGTACTTC
CASSLSRRTGGVKTQYF
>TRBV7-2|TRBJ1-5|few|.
TGTGCCAGCAGTCTAATGGGGGTTCCAAGTCAGCCCCAGCATTTT
CASSLMGVPSQPQHF
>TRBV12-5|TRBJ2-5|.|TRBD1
TGTGCTAGTGGTTTAGGGACAGGGATACACCAAGAGACCCAGTACTTC
CASGLGTGIHQETQYF
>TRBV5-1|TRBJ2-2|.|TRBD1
TGCGCCAGCAGCTCTCGAACAGGGGCCGGGGAGCTGTTTTTT
CASSSRTGAGELFF
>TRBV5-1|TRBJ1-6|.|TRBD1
TGCGCCAGCAGCTCCGGGACAGGGGGCGGATATTCACCCCTCCACTTT
CASSSGTGGGYSPLHF
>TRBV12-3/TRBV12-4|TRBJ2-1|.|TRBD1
TGTGCCAGCAGTTTCTCGGGGACAGGGCAGTTCTTC
CASSFSGTGQFF
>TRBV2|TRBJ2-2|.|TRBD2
TGTGCCAGCGGGCTAGCGGGCGCGAACACCGGGGAGCTGTTTTTT
CASGLAGANTGELFF
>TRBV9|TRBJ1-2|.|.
TGTGCCAGCAGCGCCCGGGACAACTATGGCTACACCTTC
CASSARDNYGYTF
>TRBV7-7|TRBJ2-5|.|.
TGTGCCAGCACCCCGGGAGTACAAGAGACCCAGTACTTC
CASTPGVQETQYF
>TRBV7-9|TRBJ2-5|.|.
TGTGCCAGCAGCTTGAGGGGATCAGAGACCCAGTACTTC
CASSLRGSETQYF
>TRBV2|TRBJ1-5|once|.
TGTGCCAGCCGGGAGAACGAGAGCAATCAGCCCCAGCATTTT
CASRENESNQPQHF
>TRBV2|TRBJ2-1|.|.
TGTGCCAGCATGGGCAGCTCCTACAATGAGCAGTTCTTC
CASMGSSYNEQFF
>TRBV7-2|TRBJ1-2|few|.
TGTGCCAGCAGTCGTGAGAGGGGAGGCTATGGCTACACCTTC
CASSRERGGYGYTF
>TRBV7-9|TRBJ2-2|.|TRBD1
TGTGCCAGCAGCCAAACGGGACAGTCAACCGGGGAGCTGTTTTTT
CASSQTGQSTGELFF
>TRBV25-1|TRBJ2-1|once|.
TGTGCCAGCAGTGAATTCCGACGGAATGAGCAGTTCTTC
CASSEFRRNEQFF
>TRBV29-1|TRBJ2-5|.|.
TGCAGCGTTGAAGTCGGGGGACAGACCCAGTACTTC
CSVEVGGQTQYF
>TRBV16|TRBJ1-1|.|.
TGTGCCCTTAAGAAGGGCCCTAACACTGAAGCTTTCTTT
CALKKGPNTEAFF
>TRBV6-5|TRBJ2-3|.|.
TGTGCCAGCAGGGCGGGACTTTCAGATACGCAGTATTTT
CASRAGLSDTQYF
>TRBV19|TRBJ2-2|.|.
TGTGCCAGCTTCGAAGGGCCGAGGGTGGGAAACACCGGGGAGCTGTTTTTT
CASFEGPRVGNTGELFF
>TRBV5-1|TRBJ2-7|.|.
TGCGCCAGCAGCACGGCTCATCCTGATCGGGACGAGCAGTACTTC
CASSTAHPDRDEQYF
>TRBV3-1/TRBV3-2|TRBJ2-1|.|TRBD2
TGTGCCAGCAGCGAATCGGGACTATCCAATGAGCAGTTCTTC
CASSESGLSNEQFF
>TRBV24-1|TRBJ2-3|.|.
TGTGCCACCAGTGAAAGGGAGCGCCGCACAGATACGCAGTATTTT
CATSERERRTDTQYF
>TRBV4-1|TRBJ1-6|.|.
TGCGCCAGCAGCCAAGAGGGGTCGGGAATAGGGTCACCCCTCCACTTT
CASSQEGSGIGSPLHF
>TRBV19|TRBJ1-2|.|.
TGTGCCAGCAGATCCCTTAACTATGGCTACACCTTC
CASRSLNYGYTF
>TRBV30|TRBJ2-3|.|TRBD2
TGTGCCGGAGACACTAGCGGGGGGACAGATACGCAGTATTTT
CAGDTSGGTDTQYF
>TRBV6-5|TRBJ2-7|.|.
TGTGCCAGCAGTTTCCAGCCTGACAGGACCTACGAGCAGTACTTC
CASSFQPDRTYEQYF
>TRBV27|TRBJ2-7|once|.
TGTGCCAGCAGTTTACTGGTCGGGGACGAGCAGTACTTC
CASSLLVGDEQYF
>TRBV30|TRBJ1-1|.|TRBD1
TGTGCCTGGAGGCCCTACGGACAGGGCTTCACTGAAGCTTTCTTT
CAWRPYGQGFTEAFF
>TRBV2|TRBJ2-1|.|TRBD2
TGTGCCAGCAGGAAACTTACTAGCGGGCCCCACAATGAGCAGTTCTTC
CASRKLTSGPHNEQFF
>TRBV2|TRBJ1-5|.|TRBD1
TGTGCCAGCAGAGCGGGACAGGGGGCAGGACAGCCCCAGCATTTT
CASRAGQGAGQPQHF